The source of this T cell receptor beta chain is a study of control samples from healthy donors and cancer patients. Details on this clone: A junction end diverges from the germline sequence, so it may reflect a read error.

TCRdb keeps only in-frame clones here, not all; method: immunoSEQ multiplex PCR. The sample includes 160,000 or so clones, over 95% of them seen just once. The CDR3 contains 13 residues. CDR1 and CDR2 (germline): SSHAT, FNYEAQ (reference sequence). The V gene is TRBV7-7, the J gene TRBJ2-5, with a tentative D call TRBD1 (5 bases). Sequenced input: blood. The sequence derives from a woman aged 25 to 39 in good health. The CDR3 DNA is TGTGCTAGCAGCTTAACGAGACAGGAGACCCAGTACTTC. Its translation: CASSLTRQETQYF.